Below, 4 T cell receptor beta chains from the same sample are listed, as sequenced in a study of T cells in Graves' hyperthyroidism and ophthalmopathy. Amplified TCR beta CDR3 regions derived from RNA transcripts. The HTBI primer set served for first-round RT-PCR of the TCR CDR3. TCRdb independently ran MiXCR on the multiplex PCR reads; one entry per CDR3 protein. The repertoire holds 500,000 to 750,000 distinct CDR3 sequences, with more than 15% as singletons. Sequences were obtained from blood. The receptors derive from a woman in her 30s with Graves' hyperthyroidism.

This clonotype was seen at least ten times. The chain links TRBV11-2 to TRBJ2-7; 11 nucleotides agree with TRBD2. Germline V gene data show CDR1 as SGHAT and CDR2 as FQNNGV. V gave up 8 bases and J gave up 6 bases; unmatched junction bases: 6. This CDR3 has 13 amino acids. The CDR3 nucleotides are TGTGCCAGCGTACTAGCGGGAGCCGGCGAGCAGTACTTC. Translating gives CASVLAGAGEQYF.

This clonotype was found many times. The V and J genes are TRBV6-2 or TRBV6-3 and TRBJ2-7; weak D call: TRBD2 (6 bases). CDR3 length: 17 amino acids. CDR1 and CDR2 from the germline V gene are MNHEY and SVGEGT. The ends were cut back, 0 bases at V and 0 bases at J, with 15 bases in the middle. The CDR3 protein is CASSYSNPAGDSYEQYF. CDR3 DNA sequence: TGTGCCAGCAGTTACTCTAACCCAGCGGGCGACTCCTACGAGCAGTACTTC.

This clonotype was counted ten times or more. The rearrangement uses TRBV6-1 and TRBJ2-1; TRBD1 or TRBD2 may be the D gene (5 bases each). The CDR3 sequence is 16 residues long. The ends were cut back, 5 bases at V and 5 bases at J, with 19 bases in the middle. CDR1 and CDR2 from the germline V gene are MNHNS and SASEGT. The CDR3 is CASSTRLFSGHNEQFF. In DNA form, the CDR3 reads TGTGCCAGCAGTACCCGACTATTTTCGGGACACAATGAGCAGTTCTTC.

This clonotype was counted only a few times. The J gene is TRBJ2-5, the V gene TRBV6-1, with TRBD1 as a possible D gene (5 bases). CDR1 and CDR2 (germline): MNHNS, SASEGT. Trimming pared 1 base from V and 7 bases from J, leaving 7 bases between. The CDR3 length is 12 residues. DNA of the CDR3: TGTGCCAGCAGTGAAGTTAGGGGGACCCAGTACTTC. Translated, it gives CASSEVRGTQYF.